This TCR beta chain was recorded in a study of CD8 T cells in Susac syndrome. About this clonotype: Its antigen is undetermined.

Study observations and caveats: Individuals included in the TCR sequencing and HLA analysis were acknowledged by the study to be relatively few in number. The total CD8+ repertoires yielded more than 15 Susac-specific public clones and the CD8+ TEMRA repertoires yielded about five.

Sequencing of TCR beta covered CD8+ and CD4+ T cells obtained from blood. Patients with Susac syndrome showed fulfilment of recently defined diagnostic criteria for definite or probable disease. The V segment lost 3 bases and the J segment 3 bases; nucleotides outside the gene matches: 8. Germline lookup yields CDR1 SGDLS and CDR2 YYNGEE. CDR3 length equals 16 residues. Reverse transcription used roughly 0.45 to 1 ug RNA and random hexamers. TCRdb redid the calling of the immunoSEQ multiplex PCR reads with MiXCR, one entry per CDR3 protein. The sample records about 190,000 distinct CDR3 sequences, 95% being singletons.

Sequenced material: CD8+ T cells from PBMCs. The clonotype originates from a human donor with Susac syndrome. This chain joins TRBV9 and TRBJ1-4, with 7 bases that match TRBD1. The CDR3 coding sequence is TGTGCCAGCAGCGGGGAGAGGGGGACAGCTAATGAAAAACTGTTTTTT. As protein: CASSGERGTANEKLFF.